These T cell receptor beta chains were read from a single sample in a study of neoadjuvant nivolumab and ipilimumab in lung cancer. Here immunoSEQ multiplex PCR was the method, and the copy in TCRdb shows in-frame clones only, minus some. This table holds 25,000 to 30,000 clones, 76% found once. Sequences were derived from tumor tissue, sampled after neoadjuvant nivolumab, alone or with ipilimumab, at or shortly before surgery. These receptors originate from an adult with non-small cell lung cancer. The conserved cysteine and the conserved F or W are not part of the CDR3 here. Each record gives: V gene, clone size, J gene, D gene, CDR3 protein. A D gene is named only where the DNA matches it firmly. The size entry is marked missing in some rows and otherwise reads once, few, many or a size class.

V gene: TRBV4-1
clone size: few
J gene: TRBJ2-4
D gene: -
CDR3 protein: ASSQDFGGLGKNIQY

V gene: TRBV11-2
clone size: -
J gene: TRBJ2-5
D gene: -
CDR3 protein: ASSLKVGNQETQY

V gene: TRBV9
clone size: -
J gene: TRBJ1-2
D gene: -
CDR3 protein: ASSAGAYGYT

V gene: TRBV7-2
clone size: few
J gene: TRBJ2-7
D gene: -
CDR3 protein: ASSLGVGGYEQY

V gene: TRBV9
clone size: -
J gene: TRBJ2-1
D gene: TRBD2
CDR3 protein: ASSVTGTSGGASYNEQF

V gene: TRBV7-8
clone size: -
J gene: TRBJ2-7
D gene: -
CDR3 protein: ASSFAGTYEQY

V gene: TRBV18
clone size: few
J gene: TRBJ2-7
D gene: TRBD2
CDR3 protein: ASSPLGLAGAYEQY

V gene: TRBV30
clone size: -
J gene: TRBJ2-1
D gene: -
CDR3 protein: AWSASGYNEQF

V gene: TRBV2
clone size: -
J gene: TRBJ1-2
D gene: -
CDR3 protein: ATRRDSNYGYT

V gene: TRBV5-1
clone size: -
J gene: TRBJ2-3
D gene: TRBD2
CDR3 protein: ASSLSGGTTTDTQY

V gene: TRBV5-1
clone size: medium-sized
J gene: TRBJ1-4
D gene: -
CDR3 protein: ASSLSEGAANEKLF

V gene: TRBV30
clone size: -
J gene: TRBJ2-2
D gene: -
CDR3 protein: AWTGLWDTGELF

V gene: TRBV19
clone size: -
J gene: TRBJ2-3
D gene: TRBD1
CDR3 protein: ASSIGGTGGVY

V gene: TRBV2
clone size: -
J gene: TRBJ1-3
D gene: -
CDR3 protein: ASMGQYPGNTIY

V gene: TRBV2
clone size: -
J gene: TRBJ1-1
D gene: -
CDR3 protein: ASSDGGWTEAF

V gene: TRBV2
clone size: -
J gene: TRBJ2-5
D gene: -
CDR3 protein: ASTRDQQETQY

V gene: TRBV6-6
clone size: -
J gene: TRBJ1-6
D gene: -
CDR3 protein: ASSYSGGGVSPLH

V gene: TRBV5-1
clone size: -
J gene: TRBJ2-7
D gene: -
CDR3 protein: ASSGTLNSYEQY

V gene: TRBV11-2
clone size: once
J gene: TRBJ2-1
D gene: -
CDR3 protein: ASSSLPRDNEQF

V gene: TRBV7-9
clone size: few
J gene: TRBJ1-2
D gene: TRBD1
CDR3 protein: ASSPGGQGQIVT

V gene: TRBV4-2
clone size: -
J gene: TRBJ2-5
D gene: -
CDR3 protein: ASSQEGQAGPQETQY

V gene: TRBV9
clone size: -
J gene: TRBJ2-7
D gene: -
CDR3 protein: ASSVRPGRDEQY

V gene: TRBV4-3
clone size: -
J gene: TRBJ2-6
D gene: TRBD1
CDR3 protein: ASSQDLGTGILSGANVLT

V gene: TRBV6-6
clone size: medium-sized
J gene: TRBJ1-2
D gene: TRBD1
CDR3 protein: ASSFGTVHNYGYT

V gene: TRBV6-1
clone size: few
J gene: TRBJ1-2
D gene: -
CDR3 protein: ASNDWGDGYT

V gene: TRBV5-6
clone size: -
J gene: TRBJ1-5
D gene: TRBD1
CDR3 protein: ASSRQGDQPQH

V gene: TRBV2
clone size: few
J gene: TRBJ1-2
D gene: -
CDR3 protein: AIPLGMGYGYT

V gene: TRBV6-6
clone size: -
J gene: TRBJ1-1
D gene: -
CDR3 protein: ASSLTPEAF

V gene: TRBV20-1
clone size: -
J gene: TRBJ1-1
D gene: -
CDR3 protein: SARKADIAF

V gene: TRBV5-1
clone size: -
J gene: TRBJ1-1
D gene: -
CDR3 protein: ASSLAVGAGNTEAF

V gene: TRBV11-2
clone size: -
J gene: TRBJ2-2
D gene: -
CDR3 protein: ASSLEGHLTGELF

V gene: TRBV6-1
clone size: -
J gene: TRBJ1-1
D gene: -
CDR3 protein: ASISIRTGNTEAF

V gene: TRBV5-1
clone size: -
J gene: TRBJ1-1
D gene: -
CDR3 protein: ASSLEAF

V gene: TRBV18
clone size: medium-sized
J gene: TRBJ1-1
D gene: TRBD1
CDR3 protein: ASSAGQGNTEAF

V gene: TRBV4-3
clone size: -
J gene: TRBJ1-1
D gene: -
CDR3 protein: ASSQDRTNSEAF

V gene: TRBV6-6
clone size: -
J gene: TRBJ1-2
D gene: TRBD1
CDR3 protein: ASSHRGNYGYT

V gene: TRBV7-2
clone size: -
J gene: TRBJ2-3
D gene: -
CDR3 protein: ASSLPVSTDTQY

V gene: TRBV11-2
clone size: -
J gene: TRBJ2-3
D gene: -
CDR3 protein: ASSLRTGARAGTQY

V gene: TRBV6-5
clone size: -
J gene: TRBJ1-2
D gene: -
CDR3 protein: ASSYMTGYGYT

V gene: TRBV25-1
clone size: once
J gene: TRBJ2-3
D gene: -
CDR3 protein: ASSNRGGLTDTQY

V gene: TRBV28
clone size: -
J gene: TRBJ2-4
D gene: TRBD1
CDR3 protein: ASSFMGQQQY